The clone carrying this T cell receptor (beta chain) was detected only a few times. During its preparation, the TCRbeta library received unique molecular identifiers. Using its own MiXCR run on the PCR reads, TCRdb lists one record per CDR3 protein. In the table there are some 300,000 distinct CDR3 sequences, 9% to 12% of which are singletons. This sample is drawn from a study of T-cell reconstitution after alpha-beta-depleted transplantation in children. Sequencing used PBMCs from the stem cell graft donor, obtained from the stem cell graft. The clonotype originates from a human donor who donated a stem cell graft to a child with acute lymphoblastic leukemia.

The CDR3 nucleotides read TGCGCCAGCAGCCCCGGGACCTCCTTAGAGCAGTACTTC. This translates into CASSPGTSLEQYF. The V gene is TRBV5-1, the J gene TRBJ2-7; D assignment may be TRBD1 or TRBD2 (5 bases each). V was cut by 4 bases and J by 7 bases, with 15 bases left in between. The CDR3 contains 13 residues. Germline-derived CDR1 and CDR2 are SGHRS and YFSETQ.